The 12 T cell receptor beta chains below come from one sample, sequenced in a study of shared clonotypes between healthy human individuals. Produced via immunoSEQ multiplex PCR; TCRdb's table is partial and in-frame only. Counted here are about 1.1 million clones, 77% occurring once; the ten biggest clones make up almost 0.9%. The specimen was memory CD4+ T cells from PBMCs. Subset specified: CD45RA-negative fraction. The receptors come from a man younger than 35 in good health. Some clones in this sample may be carry-over from other donors' samples.

The chain uses TRBV11-1 and TRBJ2-7; TRBD2 matches 7 bases. J was trimmed by 2 bases and V by 5 bases; bases with no gene match: 6. CDR1 is SGHAT, CDR2 FQDESV, per germline (reference sequence). CDR3 length equals 14 residues. This CDR3 reads CASSGRLAAYEQYF. The CDR3 nucleotides are TGTGCCAGCAGCGGAAGACTAGCCGCCTACGAGCAGTACTTC.

This clone came up a few times. This chain joins TRBV5-6 and TRBJ2-2; 10 bases agree with TRBD2. Germline V gives CDR1 SGHDT, CDR2 YYEEEE. The CDR3 consists of 15 residues. J was trimmed by 4 bases and V by 4 bases; bases with no gene match: 4. CDR3 protein: CASSLAGVGTGELFF. CDR3 bases: TGTGCCAGCAGCCTAGCGGGAGTCGGCACCGGGGAGCTGTTTTTT. The complete variable domain, with remaining parts taken from reference TRBV5-6 and TRBJ2-2, reads DAGVTQSPTHLIKTRGQQVTLRCSPKSGHDTVSWYQQALGQGPQFIFQYYEEEERQRGNFPDRFSGHQFPNYSSELNVNALLLGDSALYLCASSLAGVGTGELFFGEGSRLTVL.

The chain is built from TRBV4-1 and TRBJ1-5; a weak D match, TRBD1 (6 bases). This CDR3 region has 17 residues. With 1 base removed from V and 1 base from J, the gap between germline ends came to 14 bases. Germline lookup yields CDR1 MGHRA and CDR2 YSYEKL. The CDR3 is CASSQAGGQGSNQPQHF. The CDR3 coding sequence is TGCGCCAGCAGCCAAGCGGGGGGCCAAGGAAGCAATCAGCCCCAGCATTTT.

The rearrangement links TRBV6-1 to TRBJ1-3; no reliable D call. Germline V CDR1 and CDR2: MNHNS, SASEGT. This CDR3 has 15 amino acids. V shed 3 bases and J shed 0 bases, with 9 bases lying between them. The CDR3, as DNA: TGTGCCAGCAGTGAGACGGTCCGCTCTGGAAACACCATATATTTT. Translated, it gives CASSETVRSGNTIYF.

The chain joins TRBV30 to TRBJ2-7; 9 bases fit TRBD1. The CDR3 sequence is 14 residues long. Germline trimming cut 5 bases from V and 3 bases from J; bases unmatched to any gene: 8. Germline V gene data show CDR1 as GTSNPN and CDR2 as SVGIG (reference sequence). The CDR3 spells CAWGGTGMGYEQYF. CDR3 sequence (DNA): TGTGCCTGGGGCGGGACAGGGATGGGCTACGAGCAGTACTTC. Full variable domain (remainder filled in from reference TRBV30 and TRBJ2-7): SQTIHQWPATLVQPVGSPLSLECTVEGTSNPNLYWYRQAAGRGLQLLFYSVGIGQISSEVPQNLSASRPQDRQFILSSKKLLLSDSGFYLCAWGGTGMGYEQYFGPGTRLTVT.

This clone occurred many times. CDR3 residues: CASSQGLATQETQYF. DNA of the CDR3: TGTGCCAGCAGCCAGGGACTAGCGACCCAAGAGACCCAGTACTTC. This sequence joins TRBV7-8 and TRBJ2-5; TRBD2 aligns across 10 bases. V lost 5 bases to trimming and J lost 1 base; unmatched junction nucleotides: 4. The CDR3 totals 15 residues. Germline loops: CDR1 SGHVS, CDR2 FQNEAQ.

This chain links TRBV5-5 with TRBJ2-7; D gene ambiguous. This CDR3 has 14 residues. Germline CDR1 and CDR2: SGHKS and YYEKEE (reference sequence). With 4 bases removed from V and 1 base from J, the gap between germline ends came to 12 bases. The CDR3 reads CASSRSTQSYEQYF. Here the CDR3 DNA reads TGTGCCAGCAGCCGATCGACACAATCCTACGAGCAGTACTTC.

This rearrangement joins TRBV5-1 to TRBJ2-7; 7 nucleotides line up with TRBD2. The CDR3 spans 15 residues. Trimming took 3 bases from V and 0 from J; bases not matched to a gene: 6. Germline assignment: CDR1 SGHRS and CDR2 YFSETQ. CDR3: CASSSGGGSSYEQYF. The CDR3 region has the DNA TGCGCCAGCAGCTCCGGGGGAGGGAGCTCCTACGAGCAGTACTTC.

This clone showed up just once. Other DNA sequences in this sample translate to the same CDR3. This chain uses TRBV20-1 with TRBJ2-5; unclear D gene. From germline, CDR1 is DFQATT and CDR2 SNEGSKA (reference sequence). The CDR3 length is 11 residues. V was clipped by 6 bases and J by 4 bases, with 9 bases between them. DNA for the CDR3: TGCAGTGCCACAATCGGAGAGACCCAGTACTTC. Its translation: CSATIGETQYF.

This chain links TRBV7-9 with TRBJ1-5; the D is unclear. From germline, CDR1 is SEHNR and CDR2 FQNEAQ (reference sequence). V lost 0 bases and J 5 bases, leaving 5 bases between the germline ends. This CDR3 region has 13 residues. This CDR3 reads CASSLARDQPQHF. Here the CDR3 DNA reads TGTGCCAGCAGCTTAGCCCGCGATCAGCCCCAGCATTTT.

This clone was detected only a few times. The chain has TRBV9 and TRBJ1-2; 10 bases are shared with TRBD1. The CDR3 runs 15 residues. V lost 3 bases, J lost 4 bases, and 6 bases stayed unmatched. The germline V gene has CDR1 SGDLS and CDR2 YYNGEE. The CDR3 region has the DNA TGTGCCAGCAGCGCACGACAGGGGGCTAGCTATGGCTACACCTTC. Its protein product is CASSARQGASYGYTF. The variable domain in full, completed from reference TRBV9 and TRBJ1-2, reads DSGVTQTPKHLITATGQRVTLRCSPRSGDLSVYWYQQSLDQGLQFLIQYYNGEERAKGNILERFSAQQFPDLHSELNLSSLELGDSALYFCASSARQGASYGYTFGSGTRLTVV.

This chain uses TRBV9 with TRBJ2-5; 13 bases are shared with TRBD2. V was pared by 4 bases and J by 2 bases, with 5 bases of the junction left unmatched. In germline, CDR1 is SGDLS, CDR2 YYNGEE. The length of the CDR3 is 16 residues. The chain's CDR3 is CASSTGLAGAQETQYF. DNA of the CDR3: TGTGCCAGCAGCACCGGACTAGCGGGAGCTCAAGAGACCCAGTACTTC.